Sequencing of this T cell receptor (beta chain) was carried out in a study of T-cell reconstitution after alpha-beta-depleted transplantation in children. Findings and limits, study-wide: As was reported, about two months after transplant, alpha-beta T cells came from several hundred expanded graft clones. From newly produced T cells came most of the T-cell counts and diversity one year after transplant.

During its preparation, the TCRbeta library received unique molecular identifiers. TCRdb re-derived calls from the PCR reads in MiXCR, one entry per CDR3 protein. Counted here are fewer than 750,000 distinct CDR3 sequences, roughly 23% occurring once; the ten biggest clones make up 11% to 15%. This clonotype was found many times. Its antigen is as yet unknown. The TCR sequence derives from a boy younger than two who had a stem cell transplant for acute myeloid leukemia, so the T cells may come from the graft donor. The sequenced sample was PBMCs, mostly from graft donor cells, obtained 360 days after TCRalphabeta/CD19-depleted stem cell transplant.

In DNA form, the CDR3 reads TGTGCCAGCAGCGCAACCCCACTACTCACCATATATTTT. Its translation is CASSATPLLTIYF. V usage is TRBV7-9 and J usage is TRBJ1-3; D remains ambiguous. The CDR3 is 13 residues long. The germline V gene has CDR1 SEHNR and CDR2 FQNEAQ (reference sequence). Trimming pared 5 bases from V and 9 bases from J, leaving 14 bases between.